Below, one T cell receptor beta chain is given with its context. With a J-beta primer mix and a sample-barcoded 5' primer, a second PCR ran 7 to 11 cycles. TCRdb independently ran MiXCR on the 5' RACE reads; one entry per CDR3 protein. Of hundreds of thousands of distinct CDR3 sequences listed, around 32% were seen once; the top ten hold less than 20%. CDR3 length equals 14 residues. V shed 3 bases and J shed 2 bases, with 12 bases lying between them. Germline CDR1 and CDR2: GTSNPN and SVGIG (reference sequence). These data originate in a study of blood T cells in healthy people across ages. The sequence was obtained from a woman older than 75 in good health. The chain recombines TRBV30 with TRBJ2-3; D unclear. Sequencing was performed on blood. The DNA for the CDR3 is TGTGCCTGGAGCCCGGGCACTAACACAGATACGCAGTATTTT. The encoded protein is CAWSPGTNTDTQYF.